The 19 T cell receptor beta chains given below trace back to one sample, sequenced in a study of CD8 T cells in Susac syndrome. Reverse transcription of 0.5 to 1 ug RNA was performed with random hexamers. TCRdb re-called the immunoSEQ multiplex PCR reads through MiXCR, storing one row per CDR3 protein. Found here are some 210,000 distinct CDR3 sequences, around 93% of them singletons; the top ten hold over 0.15%. The material sequenced was CD4+ T cells from PBMCs. These receptors came from a human donor with Susac syndrome.

The chain couples TRBV10-3 to TRBJ1-5, with D perhaps TRBD1 (5 bases). V lost 2 bases and J lost 7, with 12 bases in between. The CDR3 spans 14 residues. CDR1 ENHRY and CDR2 SYGVKD come from the germline V gene. CDR3 sequence reads: CAISEGEGKQPQHF. The CDR3 coding sequence is TGTGCCATCAGTGAGGGGGAGGGGAAGCAGCCCCAGCATTTT.

This clonotype was found once. The chain is built from TRBV9 and TRBJ2-6; no firm D call. V lost 0 bases and J lost 1, with 5 bases in between. This CDR3 comprises 15 residues. CDR1 is SGDLS, CDR2 YYNGEE, per germline. CDR3 in DNA: TGTGCCAGCAGCGTAGCAGGTTCTGGGGCCAACGTCCTGACTTTC. Its protein product is CASSVAGSGANVLTF.

V and J are TRBV3-1 and TRBJ2-6, with TRBD1 matching over 7 bases. CDR3 length: 17 residues. In germline, CDR1 is LGHDT, CDR2 YNNKEL (reference sequence). V was pared by 5 bases and J by 0 bases, with 7 bases of the junction left unmatched. CDR3 amino acids: CASSIGTARSGANVLTF. CDR3 coding DNA: TGTGCCAGCAGCATCGGGACAGCCCGCTCTGGGGCCAACGTCCTGACTTTC.

CDR3 region: CASSSLRGGTTPGDTQYF. CDR3 nucleotides: TGCGCCAGCAGCTCCCTGCGGGGGGGCACCACACCAGGAGATACGCAGTATTTT. This chain links TRBV5-1 with TRBJ2-3; TRBD2 matches 9 bases. The ends lost 3 bases at V and 5 bases at J; junction bases unmatched: 16. Germline values: CDR1 SGHRS, CDR2 YFSETQ. The CDR3 is 18 residues long.

In its sample, this clonotype was seen once. This chain uses TRBV7-2 with TRBJ1-2; possible D gene TRBD1, 6 bases. CDR1 and CDR2 from the germline V gene are SGHTA and FQGNSA. V lost 5 bases and J 2 bases, leaving 12 bases between the germline ends. The CDR3 length is 14 residues. CDR3 nucleotides: TGTGCCAGCAGCGAAGCACAGGGAAACTATGGCTACACCTTC. It codes for CASSEAQGNYGYTF.

The chain combines TRBV20-1 with TRBJ1-2; 7 positions match TRBD1. CDR3 length equals 15 residues. The V and J ends lost 7 bases and 4 bases, in that order; junction bases with no gene match: 15. The V gene's germline CDR1 is DFQATT and CDR2 SNEGSKA (reference sequence). This CDR3 is CSGDRVGLAGYGYTF. CDR3 DNA: TGCAGTGGAGACAGGGTAGGGCTGGCTGGCTATGGCTACACCTTC.

The gene calls are TRBV6-1 and TRBJ2-2; 8 nucleotides match TRBD2. J lost 3 bases, V lost 5 bases, and 8 bases had no gene match. This CDR3 spans 16 amino acids. CDR1 MNHNS and CDR2 SASEGT come from the germline V gene. The CDR3 DNA reads as TGTGCCAGCAGTCCTCTCGGGGGGGCCGACACCGGGGAGCTGTTTTTT. This encodes CASSPLGGADTGELFF.

The chain has TRBV12-3 or TRBV12-4 and TRBJ1-5, with TRBD1 as a possible D gene (5 bases). V gave up 7 bases and J gave up 2 bases, with 12 bases separating them. This CDR3 spans 14 amino acids. DNA of the CDR3: TGTGCCAGCACCTTCGGCAGGGGCAATCAGCCCCAGCATTTT. The encoded protein is CASTFGRGNQPQHF.

The chain combines TRBV7-9 with TRBJ1-2, with D maybe TRBD1 (6 bases). CDR1 SEHNR and CDR2 FQNEAQ come from the germline V gene (reference sequence). Trimming shortened V by 5 bases and J by 8 bases, and 15 bases separated the two germline ends. The CDR3 loop spans 13 amino acids. CDR3: CASSLQGSQGYTF. DNA of the CDR3: TGTGCCAGCAGCCTACAGGGTTCGCAGGGCTACACCTTC.

The chain combines TRBV5-6 with TRBJ2-7; D ambiguous. The V gene lost 0 bases and the J gene lost 2 bases, with 9 bases spanning the gap. The germline V gene has CDR1 SGHDT and CDR2 YYEEEE. The CDR3 covers 14 residues. CDR3 sequence reads: CASSLVSKTYEQYF. CDR3 in DNA: TGTGCCAGCAGCTTGGTCTCCAAGACCTACGAGCAGTACTTC.

The genes are TRBV7-2 and TRBJ2-5; TRBD1 matches at 8 bases. CDR3 size: 15 residues. V shed 1 base, J shed 7 bases, and the junction held 8 bases outside the gene matches. The germline V gene encodes CDR1 SGHTA and CDR2 FQGNSA. The CDR3 loop reads CASSLGPTGQGTQYF. DNA of the CDR3: TGTGCCAGCAGCTTAGGGCCGACAGGACAGGGGACCCAGTACTTC.

J is TRBJ2-2 and V is TRBV19; no clear D gene. Germline V gene lookup returns CDR1 LNHDA and CDR2 SQIVND (reference sequence). The V and J ends lost 4 bases and 0 bases respectively, with 9 bases between them. The CDR3 totals 15 residues. As DNA, the CDR3 is TGTGCCAGTAGTAATATTCTCGCGAACACCGGGGAGCTGTTTTTT. It codes for CASSNILANTGELFF.

The CDR3 nucleotides are TGTGCCAGCAGGTCTGAAGGACAGGGTGCTAACTATGGCTACACCTTC. Translating it yields CASRSEGQGANYGYTF. The V and J genes are TRBV5-4 and TRBJ1-2; 8 bases fit TRBD1. This CDR3 comprises 16 residues. Per germline, CDR1 SGHNT and CDR2 YYREEE (reference sequence). Trimming cost V 5 bases and J 0 bases; bases outside gene matches: 9.

This clonotype was seen a single time. The chain recombines TRBV5-1 with TRBJ2-1; a possible D gene is TRBD1 (5 bases). V was trimmed by 1 base and J by 7 bases, leaving 12 bases between them. Germline CDR1 and CDR2: SGHRS and YFSETQ. The CDR3 has 14 residues. CDR3: CASSLLQDGNEQFF. CDR3 nucleotide sequence: TGCGCCAGCAGCTTGCTACAGGACGGGAATGAGCAGTTCTTC.

The chain joins TRBV30 to TRBJ1-2, with a tentative D call TRBD1 (5 bases). Germline V CDR1 and CDR2: GTSNPN, SVGIG (reference sequence). The CDR3 contains 13 residues. V lost 0 bases to trimming and J lost 5 bases, with 10 bases between them. The CDR3 loop is CAWSVLGTYGYTF. The CDR3 DNA reads TGTGCCTGGAGTGTACTGGGGACTTATGGCTACACCTTC.

The rearrangement joins TRBV18 to TRBJ2-5; D ambiguous. This CDR3 is built from 13 residues. Trimming shortened V by 1 base and J by 0 bases, and 3 bases separated the two germline ends. In germline, CDR1 is KGHSH, CDR2 LQKENI. CDR3 bases: TGTGCCAGCTCACCACAACACCAAGAGACCCAGTACTTC. Amino acids: CASSPQHQETQYF.

The gene calls are TRBV15 and TRBJ1-4; tentative D call: TRBD1 (6 bases). Germline assignment: CDR1 LNHNV and CDR2 YYDKDF (reference sequence). The CDR3 length is 13 residues. The V end was cut by 11 bases, the J end by 4 bases, with 14 bases between. In nucleotides, the CDR3 is TGTGCCTCGACCAGGGACATTAATGAAAAACTGTTTTTT. As protein: CASTRDINEKLFF.

The genes are TRBV5-1 and TRBJ2-2; perhaps TRBD2 as D (5 bases). The CDR3 has 14 amino acids. Trimming cost V 1 base and J 4 bases, with 8 bases left between them. Germline V gives CDR1 SGHRS, CDR2 YFSETQ. CDR3 protein: CASSLKGSTGELFF. The CDR3 DNA sequence: TGCGCCAGCAGCTTGAAAGGGAGCACCGGGGAGCTGTTTTTT. The entire variable domain, with the rest obtained from reference TRBV5-1 and TRBJ2-2, is as follows: KAGVTQTPRYLIKTRGQQVTLSCSPISGHRSVSWYQQTPGQGLQFLFEYFSETQRNKGNFPGRFSGRQFSNSRSEMNVSTLELGDSALYLCASSLKGSTGELFFGEGSRLTVL.

The gene calls are TRBV12-5 and TRBJ2-1, with 7 nucleotides matching TRBD1. Trimming at V came to 5 bases and at J to 4 bases, leaving 5 bases not matched to a gene. This CDR3 spans 14 amino acids. Germline V gene lookup returns CDR1 LGHNT and CDR2 FRNRAP. The CDR3 loop reads CASGPGTEYNEQFF. CDR3 DNA: TGTGCTAGTGGTCCCGGGACAGAATACAATGAGCAGTTCTTC.